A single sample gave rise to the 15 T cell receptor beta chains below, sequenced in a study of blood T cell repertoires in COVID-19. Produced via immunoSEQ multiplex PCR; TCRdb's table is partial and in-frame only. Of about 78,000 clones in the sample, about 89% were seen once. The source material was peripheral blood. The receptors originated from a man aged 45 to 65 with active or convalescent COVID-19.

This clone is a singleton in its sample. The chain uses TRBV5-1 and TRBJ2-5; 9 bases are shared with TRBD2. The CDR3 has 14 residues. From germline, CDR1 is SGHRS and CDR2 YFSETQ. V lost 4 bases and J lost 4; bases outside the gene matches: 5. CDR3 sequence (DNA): TGCGCCAGCAGCGGCGGGGGGGCACGAGAGACCCAGTACTTC. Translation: CASSGGGARETQYF.

The CDR3 DNA sequence: TGTGCCAGTAAGCCGGGAGGGGGCATCTCAGATACGCAGTATTTT. Protein product: CASKPGGGISDTQYF. This chain links TRBV19 with TRBJ2-3, with D perhaps matching TRBD2 (8 bases). The germline gives CDR1 LNHDA, CDR2 SQIVND (reference sequence). V lost 7 bases and J 4 bases, leaving 18 bases between the germline ends. CDR3 length equals 15 residues.

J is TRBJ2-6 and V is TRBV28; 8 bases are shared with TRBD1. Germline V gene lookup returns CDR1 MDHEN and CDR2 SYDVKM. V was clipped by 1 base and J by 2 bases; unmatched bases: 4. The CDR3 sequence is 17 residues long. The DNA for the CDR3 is TGTGCCAGCAGTTTATTTACAGGGGGGCCTGGGGCCAACGTCCTGACTTTC. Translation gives CASSLFTGGPGANVLTF.

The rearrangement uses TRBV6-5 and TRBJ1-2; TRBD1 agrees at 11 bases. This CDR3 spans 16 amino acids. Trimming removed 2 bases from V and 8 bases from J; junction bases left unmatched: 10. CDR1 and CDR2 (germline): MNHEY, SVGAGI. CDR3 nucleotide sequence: TGTGCCAGCAGTTACCGAGGGACAGGGGGTTTAACGGGCTACACCTTC. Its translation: CASSYRGTGGLTGYTF.

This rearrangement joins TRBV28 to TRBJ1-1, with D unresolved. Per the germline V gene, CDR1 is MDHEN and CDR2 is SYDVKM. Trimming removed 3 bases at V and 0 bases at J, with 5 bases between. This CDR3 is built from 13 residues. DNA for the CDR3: TGTGCCAGCAGTTTCCGAGTGAACACTGAAGCTTTCTTT. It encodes CASSFRVNTEAFF.

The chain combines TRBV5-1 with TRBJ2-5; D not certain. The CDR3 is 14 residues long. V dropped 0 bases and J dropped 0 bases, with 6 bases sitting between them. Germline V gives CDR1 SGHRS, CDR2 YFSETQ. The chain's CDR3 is CASSLDSYQETQYF. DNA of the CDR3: TGCGCCAGCAGCTTGGACAGCTACCAAGAGACCCAGTACTTC.

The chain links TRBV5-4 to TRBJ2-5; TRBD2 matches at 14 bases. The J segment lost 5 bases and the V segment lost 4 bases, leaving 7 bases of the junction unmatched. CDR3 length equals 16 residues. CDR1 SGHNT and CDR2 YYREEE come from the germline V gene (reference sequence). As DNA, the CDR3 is TGTGCCAGCAGCCAGACTAGCGGGGGGGCCGGGGAGACCCAGTACTTC. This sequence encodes CASSQTSGGAGETQYF.

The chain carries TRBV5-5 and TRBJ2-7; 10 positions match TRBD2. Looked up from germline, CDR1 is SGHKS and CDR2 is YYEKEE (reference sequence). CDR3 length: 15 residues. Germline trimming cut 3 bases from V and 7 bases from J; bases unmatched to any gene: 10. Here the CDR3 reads CASSWARASGGEQYF. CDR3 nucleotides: TGTGCCAGCAGCTGGGCCCGGGCTAGCGGGGGTGAGCAGTACTTC.

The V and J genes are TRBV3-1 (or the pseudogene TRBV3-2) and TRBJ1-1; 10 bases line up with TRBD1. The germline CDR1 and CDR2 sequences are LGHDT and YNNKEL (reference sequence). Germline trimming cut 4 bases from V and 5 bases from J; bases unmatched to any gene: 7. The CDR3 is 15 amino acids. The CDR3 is CASSPGTGASTEAFF. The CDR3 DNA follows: TGTGCCAGCAGCCCCGGGACAGGGGCTTCTACTGAAGCTTTCTTT.

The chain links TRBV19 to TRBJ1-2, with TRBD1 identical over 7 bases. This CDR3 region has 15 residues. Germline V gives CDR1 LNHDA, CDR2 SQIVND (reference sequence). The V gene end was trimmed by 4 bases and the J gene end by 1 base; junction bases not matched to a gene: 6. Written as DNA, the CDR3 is TGTGCCAGTAGTACTCGACAGGGACTTAACTATGGCTACACCTTC. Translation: CASSTRQGLNYGYTF.

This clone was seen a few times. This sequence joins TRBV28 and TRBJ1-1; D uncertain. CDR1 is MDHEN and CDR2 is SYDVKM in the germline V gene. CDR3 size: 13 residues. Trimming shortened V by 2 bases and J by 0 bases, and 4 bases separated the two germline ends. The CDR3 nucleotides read TGTGCCAGCAGTTTAATAATGAACACTGAAGCTTTCTTT. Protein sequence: CASSLIMNTEAFF.

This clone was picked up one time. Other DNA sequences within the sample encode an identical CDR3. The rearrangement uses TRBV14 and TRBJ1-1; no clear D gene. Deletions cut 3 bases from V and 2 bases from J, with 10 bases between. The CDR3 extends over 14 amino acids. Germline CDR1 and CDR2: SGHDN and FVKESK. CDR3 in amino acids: CASSQGLRNTEAFF. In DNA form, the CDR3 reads TGTGCCAGCAGCCAGGGCCTTCGAAACACTGAAGCTTTCTTT.

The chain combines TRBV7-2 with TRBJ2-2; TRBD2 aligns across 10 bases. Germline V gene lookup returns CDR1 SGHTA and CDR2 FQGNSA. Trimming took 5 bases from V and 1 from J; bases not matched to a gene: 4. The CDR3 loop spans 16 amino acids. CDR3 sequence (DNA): TGTGCCAGCAGCGTTGTAGCGGGGGGGAACACCGGGGAGCTGTTTTTT. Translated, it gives CASSVVAGGNTGELFF.

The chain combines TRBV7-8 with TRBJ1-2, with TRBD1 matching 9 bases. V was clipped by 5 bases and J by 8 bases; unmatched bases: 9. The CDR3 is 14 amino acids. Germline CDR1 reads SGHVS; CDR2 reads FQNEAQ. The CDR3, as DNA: TGTGCCAGCAGCATTCAAACAGGGGGCGCGGGCTACACCTTC. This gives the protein CASSIQTGGAGYTF. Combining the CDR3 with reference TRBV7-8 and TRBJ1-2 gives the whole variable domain GAGVSQSPRYKVAKRGQDVALRCDPISGHVSLFWYQQALGQGPEFLTYFQNEAQLDKSGLPSDRFFAERPEGSVSTLKIQRTQQEDSAVYLCASSIQTGGAGYTFGSGTRLTVV.

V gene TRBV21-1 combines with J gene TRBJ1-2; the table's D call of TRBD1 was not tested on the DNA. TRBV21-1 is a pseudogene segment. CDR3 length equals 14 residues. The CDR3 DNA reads TGTGCCAGCAGCAAAGCCCGGACAGGGCAGGGCTACACCTTC. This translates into CASSKARTGQGYTF.